This TCR beta chain was observed in a study of regulatory T cells in long-lasting Graves disease. Overall study context: Persistent Graves' disease denoted over 5 years of antithyroid drugs plus positive TSH receptor antibodies. Findings and limits, study-wide: Favored usage of TRBV28, TRBJ1-2 and TRBJ2-5 was recorded in persistent disease.

Researchers made TCR beta libraries by using iRepertoire HTBI primers and running Arm-PCR on CDR3 regions. TCRdb redid the calling of the multiplex PCR reads with MiXCR, one entry per CDR3 protein. The sample includes about 400,000 distinct CDR3 sequences, around 20% of them seen just once. Time point meaning: persistent/refractory GD, antithyroid drugs over 5 years with positive TRAb. RNA extracted from PBMCs served as the sequencing template. Per American Thyroid Association guidelines, Graves' disease was diagnosed. Per germline, CDR1 MDHEN and CDR2 SYDVKM. V gave up 7 bases and J gave up 3 bases; unmatched junction bases: 14. This CDR3 has 16 residues. Ten or more counts support this clonotype. Its antigen is as yet unknown.

The source is a female donor with Graves disease. V gene TRBV28 combines with J gene TRBJ2-7, with 8 bases matching TRBD2. The sample in question was peripheral blood mononuclear cells (PBMCs), obtained when the disease was refractory, from a patient treated with antithyroid drugs. The CDR3 DNA reads TGTGCCAGCACTGGACGACCGGGACTAGTCATCTACGAGCAGTACTTC. Translation gives CASTGRPGLVIYEQYF.